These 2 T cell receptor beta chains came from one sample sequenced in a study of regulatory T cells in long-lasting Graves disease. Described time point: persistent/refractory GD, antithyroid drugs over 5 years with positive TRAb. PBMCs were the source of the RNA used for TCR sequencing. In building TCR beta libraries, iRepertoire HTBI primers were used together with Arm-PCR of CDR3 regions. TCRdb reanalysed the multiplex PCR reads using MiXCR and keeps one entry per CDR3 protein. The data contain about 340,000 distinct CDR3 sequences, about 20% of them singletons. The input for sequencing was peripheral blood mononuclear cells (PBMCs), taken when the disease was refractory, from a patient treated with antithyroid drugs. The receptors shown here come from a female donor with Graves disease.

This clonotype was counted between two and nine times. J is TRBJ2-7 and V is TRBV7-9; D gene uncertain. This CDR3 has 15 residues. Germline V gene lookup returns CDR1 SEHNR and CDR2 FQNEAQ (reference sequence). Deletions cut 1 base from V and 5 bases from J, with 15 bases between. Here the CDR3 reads CASSLGGSLYHEQYF. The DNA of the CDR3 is TGTGCCAGCAGCTTAGGGGGTTCCCTCTATCACGAGCAGTACTTC.

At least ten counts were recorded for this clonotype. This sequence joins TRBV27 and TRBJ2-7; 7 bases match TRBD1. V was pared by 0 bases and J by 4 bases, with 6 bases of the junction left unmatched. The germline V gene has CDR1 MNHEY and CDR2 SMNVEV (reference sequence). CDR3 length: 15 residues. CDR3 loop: CASSLSRQGVYEQYF. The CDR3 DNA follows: TGTGCCAGCAGTTTATCCCGACAGGGTGTATACGAGCAGTACTTC.